This entry lists 19 T cell receptor beta chains sequenced from one sample in a study of cytomegalovirus exposure and HLA in healthy donors. PCR involved 60 Vbeta and 13 Jbeta primers. TCRdb's copy holds only in-frame clones and misses some; the assay was immunoSEQ multiplex PCR. The table lists 180,000 or so clones, around 68% of them singletons, with 2.5% to 3.5% in the top ten. Sequences were obtained from PBMCs. Receptor source: a man between 35 and 55 years old in good health and CMV-seronegative.

The chain carries TRBV29-1 and TRBJ2-3, with D tentatively TRBD2 (5 bases). The CDR3 loop spans 13 amino acids. With 4 bases removed from V and 1 base from J, the gap between germline ends came to 9 bases. Germline V gives CDR1 SQVTM, CDR2 ANQGSEA. The CDR3 nucleotides are TGCAGCGTTGCCGTTAGCGGCACAGATACGCAGTATTTT. Translated: CSVAVSGTDTQYF.

The chain carries TRBV29-1 and TRBJ2-7; 9 bases align to TRBD2. The CDR3 contains 13 residues. Trimming at V came to 4 bases and at J to 3 bases, leaving 4 bases not matched to a gene. Germline V CDR1 and CDR2: SQVTM, ANQGSEA. The CDR3 is CSVVEAGGYEQYF. The CDR3, as DNA: TGCAGCGTTGTCGAAGCGGGGGGCTACGAGCAGTACTTC.

This clone was seen a few times. The rearrangement uses TRBV7-2 and TRBJ2-7; weak D call: TRBD1 (5 bases). CDR1 is SGHTA, CDR2 FQGNSA, per germline. Trimming took 1 base from V and 4 from J, leaving 11 bases between them. CDR3 length: 14 residues. CDR3 DNA: TGTGCCAGCAGCTTAGAGCAGGGCCCTTACGAGCAGTACTTC. Its translation is CASSLEQGPYEQYF.

Only a few counts were recorded for this clone. The chain is built from TRBV11-2 and TRBJ1-2; possibly TRBD1 for D (5 bases). This CDR3 is built from 15 residues. Per germline, CDR1 SGHAT and CDR2 FQNNGV. The V and J ends lost 4 bases and 2 bases respectively, with 14 bases between them. The CDR3 reads CASSSLKGINYGYTF. The CDR3 DNA reads as TGTGCCAGCAGCTCCCTCAAGGGGATCAACTATGGCTACACCTTC. Variable domain in full (rest from reference TRBV11-2 and TRBJ1-2): EAGVAQSPRYKIIEKRQSVAFWCNPISGHATLYWYQQILGQGPKLLIQFQNNGVVDDSQLPKDRFSAERLKGVDSTLKIQPAKLEDSAVYLCASSSLKGINYGYTFGSGTRLTVV.

This clone has only a few counts. V gene TRBV11-2 combines with J gene TRBJ2-5; 10 nucleotides agree with TRBD2. There are 15 residues in the CDR3. Germline V gene sequence: CDR1 SGHAT, CDR2 FQNNGV. Germline trimming cut 3 bases from V and 4 bases from J; bases unmatched to any gene: 5. The CDR3 nucleotides read TGTGCCAGCAGCTTGCTAGCGGGAGCTGTAGAGACCCAGTACTTC. Its protein is CASSLLAGAVETQYF.

This chain connects TRBV12-5 to TRBJ2-2, with TRBD2 identical over 10 bases. This CDR3 comprises 21 residues. Germline V CDR1 and CDR2: LGHNT, FRNRAP. The V segment lost 2 bases and the J segment 0 bases; nucleotides outside the gene matches: 15. The CDR3 is CASGLTPQKTSGPANTGELFF. The CDR3 bases are TGTGCTAGTGGTTTGACCCCGCAAAAGACTAGCGGGCCCGCGAACACCGGGGAGCTGTTTTTT.

This clone was picked up a small number of times. V gene TRBV30 combines with J gene TRBJ2-1; 10 nucleotides line up with TRBD2. Germline trimming cut 0 bases from V and 4 bases from J; bases unmatched to any gene: 6. Per germline, CDR1 GTSNPN and CDR2 SVGIG (reference sequence). The CDR3 totals 16 residues. The CDR3 reads CAWSVSAGGGYNEQFF. CDR3 bases: TGTGCCTGGAGTGTATCAGCGGGAGGGGGTTACAATGAGCAGTTCTTC.

V usage is TRBV5-8 and J usage is TRBJ1-1; D ambiguous. Germline CDR1 SGHTS, CDR2 YDEGEE. The CDR3 covers 15 residues. Trimming shortened V by 0 bases and J by 1 base, and 10 bases separated the two germline ends. The CDR3 spells CASSLADHKNTEAFF. In nucleotides, the CDR3 is TGTGCCAGCAGCTTGGCCGATCACAAGAACACTGAAGCTTTCTTT.

On this clone itself: A junction boundary mismatches the germline segment, possibly from a read error. The V call is TRBV7-9, the J call TRBJ2-7; 7 nucleotides agree with TRBD2. The CDR3 consists of 12 residues. Germline V gene lookup returns CDR1 SEHNR and CDR2 FQNEAQ (reference sequence). DNA for the CDR3: TGTTCCAGCAGCTTATCGGGGGGCGAGCAGTACTTC. It codes for CSSSLSGGEQYF.

This sequence joins TRBV9 and TRBJ2-1, with 9 bases matching TRBD2. Unmatched junction bases numbered 5, after V lost 0 bases and J lost 7 bases. Germline values: CDR1 SGDLS, CDR2 YYNGEE. CDR3 length: 15 amino acids. In DNA form, the CDR3 reads TGTGCCAGCAGCGTAGAGGTTAGCGGGGGTAATGAGCAGTTCTTC. It yields the protein CASSVEVSGGNEQFF.

The chain carries TRBV2 and TRBJ2-3; D possibly corresponds to TRBD2 (6 bases). CDR1 and CDR2 (germline): SNHLY, FYNNEI. This CDR3 spans 12 amino acids. V lost 11 bases, J lost 6 bases, and 15 bases lay in between. The CDR3: CALGSGADTQYF. The CDR3 coding sequence is TGTGCCTTAGGTTCGGGAGCGGATACGCAGTATTTT.

This chain joins TRBV7-2 and TRBJ2-5, with 9 bases aligning to TRBD1. The DNA end lines up better with TRBJ2-7; the J call may be wrong. The CDR3 contains 15 residues. Germline V gives CDR1 SGHTA, CDR2 FQGNSA. The CDR3 nucleotides read TGTGCCAGCAGCGACCGGGACAGGGTCTCCTACGAGCAGTACTTC. The encoded protein is CASSDRDRVSYEQYF.

This clone was counted only a few times. This chain links TRBV18 with TRBJ2-1, with 8 positions matching TRBD1. The trim removed 5 bases at V and 6 bases at J, leaving 9 bases unmatched. Per germline, CDR1 KGHSH and CDR2 LQKENI. The CDR3 runs 15 residues. CDR3 bases: TGTGCCAGCTCATCAGGACAGGGAACCTTCAATGAGCAGTTCTTC. Its translation is CASSSGQGTFNEQFF. The full variable domain, completed using reference TRBV18 and TRBJ2-1, is NAGVMQNPRHLVRRRGQEARLRCSPMKGHSHVYWYRQLPEEGLKFMVYLQKENIIDESGMPKERFSAEFPKEGPSILRIQQVVRGDSAAYFCASSSGQGTFNEQFFGPGTRLTVL.

The chain couples TRBV7-8 to TRBJ1-1, with 7 bases that match TRBD1. The CDR3 has 15 residues. V dropped 4 bases and J dropped 10; count of bases not matched to a gene: 15. Germline-derived CDR1 and CDR2 are SGHVS and FQNEAQ. The DNA for the CDR3 is TGTGCCAGCAGCTCCCCCGACAGGGCAAATCAAAGAGCTTTCTTT. This codes for CASSSPDRANQRAFF.

This clone was detected once. The chain joins TRBV19 to TRBJ1-1, with TRBD1 as a possible D gene (5 bases). V shed 3 bases and J shed 10 bases, with 15 bases lying between them. Germline V gene data show CDR1 as LNHDA and CDR2 as SQIVND (reference sequence). The CDR3 covers 13 residues. The CDR3: CASSIRGVGSAFF. CDR3 DNA: TGTGCCAGTAGTATCCGGGGGGTAGGGTCAGCTTTCTTT.

The chain combines TRBV5-1 with TRBJ1-2; weak D call: TRBD1 (6 bases). Germline-derived CDR1 and CDR2 are SGHRS and YFSETQ. This CDR3 has 15 residues. The V end lost 2 bases, the J end lost 3 bases, and 14 bases lay between the germline ends. The CDR3 reads CASSFGTRQDYGYTF. The CDR3 nucleotides are TGCGCCAGCAGCTTCGGGACCCGACAGGACTATGGCTACACCTTC.

The V call is TRBV6-1, the J call TRBJ2-2, with a tentative D call TRBD2 (5 bases). Trimming cost V 4 bases and J 0 bases, with 12 bases left between them. The CDR3 totals 16 residues. CDR1 is MNHNS, CDR2 SASEGT, per germline. In DNA form, the CDR3 reads TGTGCCAGCAGTGGGAGGACGATTGCGAACACCGGGGAGCTGTTTTTT. This encodes CASSGRTIANTGELFF.

J is TRBJ1-1 and V is TRBV28, with D uncertain. CDR1 MDHEN and CDR2 SYDVKM come from the germline V gene. The length of the CDR3 is 15 residues. V lost 2 bases and J lost 3, with 13 bases in between. For the CDR3, the DNA is TGTGCCAGCAGTTTAGGAGGGATTCCGTACACTGAAGCTTTCTTT. This encodes CASSLGGIPYTEAFF.

The V and J genes are TRBV14 and TRBJ2-5; 11 bases agree with TRBD2. Per germline, CDR1 SGHDN and CDR2 FVKESK. With 2 bases clipped from V and 1 base from J, the junction kept 3 bases outside the gene matches. This CDR3 has 16 residues. The CDR3: CASSQLGTSGQETQYF. The CDR3 DNA sequence: TGTGCCAGCAGCCAATTGGGGACTAGCGGCCAAGAGACCCAGTACTTC. Complete variable domain (other parts from reference TRBV14 and TRBJ2-5): EAGVTQFPSHSVIEKGQTVTLRCDPISGHDNLYWYRRVMGKEIKFLLHFVKESKQDESGMPNNRFLAERTGGTYSTLKVQPAELEDSGVYFCASSQLGTSGQETQYFGPGTRLLVL.